These 25 T cell receptor beta chains were sequenced from one sample in a study of blood T cell repertoires in COVID-19 (dated by TCRdb to between 2020 and 2021). Receptor amplification or capture employed the immunoSEQ multiplex PCR assay. TCRdb took this table from immuneACCESS and kept in-frame rearrangements with V and J called. Such tables lack part of the clones; where checked against another copy, unresolved V genes explain under half of the gap, and the rest is unexplained. This sample holds 45,000 to 55,000 clones; about 89% were observed only once. Under 2.5% of the sample lies in the top ten. Input material: peripheral blood. Every receptor here comes from a human donor in a cohort sampled during active COVID-19.

The chain carries TRBV11-3 and TRBJ2-5; D remains unclear. Germline V gene sequence: CDR1 SGHNT, CDR2 YENEEA. The CDR3 totals 13 residues. V lost 3 bases and J 2 bases, leaving 7 bases between the germline ends. The CDR3 coding sequence is TGTGCCAGCAGCTTGAGCGCTCAAGAGACCCAGTACTTC. As protein: CASSLSAQETQYF. Full variable domain (missing parts from reference TRBV11-3 and TRBJ2-5): EAGVVQSPRYKIIEKKQPVAFWCNPISGHNTLYWYLQNLGQGPELLIRYENEEAVDDSQLPKDRFSAERLKGVDSTLKIQPAELGDSAVYLCASSLSAQETQYFGPGTRLLVL.

This clone was seen just once. The chain has TRBV15 and TRBJ2-3; 11 bases align to TRBD2. V shed 3 bases and J 1 base; nucleotides not matched to a gene: 12. Germline assignment: CDR1 LNHNV and CDR2 YYDKDF (reference sequence). The length of the CDR3 is 19 residues. CDR3 protein: CATSRGGTSGGEGTDTQYF. CDR3 DNA sequence: TGTGCCACCAGCAGGGGAGGGACTAGCGGAGGGGAGGGCACAGATACGCAGTATTTT.

This chain connects TRBV6-1 to TRBJ1-2; 10 positions match TRBD1. Germline CDR1 is MNHNS and CDR2 is SASEGT. The CDR3 loop spans 15 amino acids. The V segment lost 3 bases and the J segment 5 bases; nucleotides outside the gene matches: 6. The chain's CDR3 is CASSDTGTGEYGYTF. The CDR3 bases are TGTGCCAGCAGTGACACTGGGACAGGGGAGTATGGCTACACCTTC.

In this sample, this clone turned up a few times. This chain joins TRBV6-6 and TRBJ1-5, with 8 bases identical to TRBD1. Trimming at V came to 5 bases and at J to 4 bases, leaving 4 bases not matched to a gene. This CDR3 spans 14 amino acids. From germline, CDR1 is MNHNY and CDR2 SVGAGI (reference sequence). The CDR3 nucleotides read TGTGCCAGCAGTAGACAGGGGTCGAATCAGCCCCAGCATTTT. It encodes CASSRQGSNQPQHF.

J is TRBJ2-1 and V is TRBV7-3, with 9 bases lining up with TRBD1. The length of the CDR3 is 15 residues. Trimming removed 4 bases from V and 14 bases from J; junction bases left unmatched: 15. The germline V gene has CDR1 SGHTA and CDR2 FQGTGA. DNA of the CDR3: TGTGCCAGCAGCTCCCTCCCCGGGACAGGGAATGGTGAGTTCTTC. Translating it yields CASSSLPGTGNGEFF. Supplemented by reference TRBV7-3 and TRBJ2-1, the full variable domain reads GAGVSQTPSNKVTEKGKYVELRCDPISGHTALYWYRQSLGQGPEFLIYFQGTGAADDSGLPNDRFFAVRPEGSVSTLKIQRTERGDSAVYLCASSSLPGTGNGEFFGPGTRLTVL.

This rearrangement joins TRBV27 to TRBJ1-2, with 7 nucleotides matching TRBD1. CDR1 is MNHEY, CDR2 SMNVEV, per germline (reference sequence). The CDR3 covers 16 residues. V was pared by 4 bases and J by 1 base, with 9 bases of the junction left unmatched. CDR3 bases: TGTGCCAGCAGTTCCGTGGGGACAGCTGGTAACTATGGCTACACCTTC. Its translation is CASSSVGTAGNYGYTF.

This clone was seen once. This sequence joins TRBV12-3 or TRBV12-4 and TRBJ1-1; the match to TRBD1 covers 10 bases. The length of the CDR3 is 12 residues. J lost 4 bases, V lost 8 bases, and 1 base had no gene match. The CDR3 DNA reads as TGTGCCAGCGGACAGGGGGGCACTGAAGCTTTCTTT. The encoded protein is CASGQGGTEAFF.

The rearrangement links TRBV29-1 to TRBJ2-3; tentatively, D is TRBD1 (6 bases). V was cut by 6 bases and J by 8 bases, with 12 bases left in between. The V gene's germline CDR1 is SQVTM and CDR2 ANQGSEA. This CDR3 contains 11 residues. CDR3 protein: CSVETGGTQYF. DNA for the CDR3: TGCAGCGTGGAGACAGGTGGTACGCAGTATTTT.

The V gene is TRBV19, the J gene TRBJ2-1; D might be TRBD2 (6 bases). This CDR3 has 14 residues. Deletions cut 6 bases from V and 4 bases from J, with 13 bases between. CDR1 is LNHDA and CDR2 is SQIVND in the germline V gene (reference sequence). The CDR3 DNA reads as TGTGCCAGTAGCCCGGGACTTACTTACAATGAGCAGTTCTTC. Encoded protein: CASSPGLTYNEQFF.

This clone turned up a few times. The V call is TRBV7-2, the J call TRBJ2-7, with 9 positions matching TRBD2. The CDR3 has 15 amino acids. V gave up 2 bases and J gave up 6 bases; unmatched junction bases: 8. CDR1 SGHTA and CDR2 FQGNSA come from the germline V gene. This CDR3 reads CASSLRLAAPLEQYF. The CDR3 DNA reads as TGTGCCAGCAGCTTACGACTAGCGGCACCCCTCGAGCAGTACTTC.

The rearrangement joins TRBV4-3 to TRBJ2-7; TRBD2 matches at 8 bases. The trim removed 4 bases at V and 5 bases at J, leaving 4 bases unmatched. This CDR3 is 13 amino acids long. Per the germline V gene, CDR1 is LGHNA and CDR2 is YSLEER. The CDR3 sequence is CASSPRAGDEQYF. CDR3 DNA: TGCGCCAGCAGCCCCCGAGCGGGAGACGAGCAGTACTTC.

This chain uses TRBV19 with TRBJ2-6, with unresolved D. The V gene lost 5 bases and the J gene lost 1 base, with 3 bases spanning the gap. Germline V gene data show CDR1 as LNHDA and CDR2 as SQIVND (reference sequence). CDR3 size: 13 residues. The CDR3 reads CASSLSGANVLTF. CDR3 nucleotides: TGTGCCAGTAGTCTTTCTGGGGCCAACGTCCTGACTTTC.

The V and J genes are TRBV7-9 and TRBJ1-1, with 8 nucleotides matching TRBD1. From germline, CDR1 is SEHNR and CDR2 FQNEAQ (reference sequence). This CDR3 contains 14 residues. The trim removed 2 bases at V and 4 bases at J, leaving 3 bases unmatched. This CDR3 is CASSLPGQGTEAFF. The CDR3 bases are TGTGCCAGCAGCTTACCCGGACAGGGCACTGAAGCTTTCTTT.

With respect to this clone: The sample holds other DNA sequences that translate to the same CDR3. This rearrangement joins TRBV6-2 or TRBV6-3 to TRBJ2-1, with TRBD2 identical over 8 bases. The germline V gene encodes CDR1 MNHEY and CDR2 SVGEGT. The CDR3 length is 14 residues. V shed 2 bases, J shed 10 bases, and the junction held 7 bases outside the gene matches. The CDR3 is CASSYAGLAGEQFF. The CDR3 DNA sequence: TGTGCCAGCAGTTACGCCGGACTAGCTGGGGAGCAGTTCTTC.

This chain links TRBV6-6 with TRBJ2-1; 12 nucleotides match TRBD2. Germline V gives CDR1 MNHNY, CDR2 SVGAGI (reference sequence). V lost 7 bases and J lost 6; bases outside the gene matches: 7. There are 15 residues in the CDR3. The CDR3 region is CASTVLAGGRNEQFF. CDR3 DNA: TGTGCCAGCACCGTTCTAGCGGGGGGGCGCAATGAGCAGTTCTTC.

V usage is TRBV5-1 and J usage is TRBJ2-1; 10 positions match TRBD2. CDR1 and CDR2 (germline): SGHRS, YFSETQ. The CDR3 has 19 residues. V was pared by 3 bases and J by 2 bases, with 14 bases of the junction left unmatched. CDR3 bases: TGCGCCAGCAGCTCGCGAAAACTACAAGCGGGAGGGGCCTACAATGAGCAGTTCTTC. Its protein is CASSSRKLQAGGAYNEQFF.

The chain joins TRBV5-1 to TRBJ2-7, with 7 bases identical to TRBD1. CDR1 SGHRS and CDR2 YFSETQ come from the germline V gene. V lost 4 bases, J lost 3 bases, and 7 bases stayed unmatched. The CDR3 covers 14 residues. The CDR3 region is CASSASTGNYEQYF. DNA for the CDR3: TGCGCCAGCAGCGCATCGACAGGGAACTACGAGCAGTACTTC.

This chain links TRBV3-1 (or the pseudogene TRBV3-2) with TRBJ1-2; possible D gene TRBD1, 6 bases. The V gene's germline CDR1 is LGHDT and CDR2 YNNKEL (reference sequence). The CDR3 is made up of 15 amino acids. With 1 base removed from V and 5 bases from J, the gap between germline ends came to 14 bases. The CDR3 reads CASSQAEGGAYGYTF. CDR3 nucleotides: TGTGCCAGCAGCCAAGCGGAAGGGGGTGCATATGGCTACACCTTC.

The gene calls are TRBV6-1 and TRBJ1-2; D is ambiguous. Trimming cost V 2 bases and J 8 bases, with 12 bases left between them. The germline CDR1 and CDR2 sequences are MNHNS and SASEGT. The length of the CDR3 is 13 residues. The CDR3 spells CASSESNSGGYTF. The CDR3 DNA reads TGTGCCAGCAGTGAATCGAACAGCGGAGGCTACACCTTC.

This clone was observed once. The rearrangement uses TRBV14 and TRBJ1-6; TRBD1 might be the D (5 bases). V dropped 0 bases and J dropped 7 bases, with 10 bases sitting between them. The CDR3 is 15 amino acids. Germline V gene sequence: CDR1 SGHDN, CDR2 FVKESK. CDR3 sequence (DNA): TGTGCCAGCAGCCAAGATTGGCAGGGCAATTCACCCCTCCACTTT. As protein: CASSQDWQGNSPLHF.

The rearrangement joins TRBV6-1 to TRBJ2-1, with 9 bases that match TRBD2. The junction had 8 bases not matched to a gene; V was cut back by 4 bases and J by 4 bases. Germline V gene lookup returns CDR1 MNHNS and CDR2 SASEGT. The CDR3 is made up of 16 amino acids. The CDR3 bases are TGTGCCAGCAGTGCGGAGCGGGGGGCCCAATACAATGAGCAGTTCTTC. Residues: CASSAERGAQYNEQFF.

The chain is built from TRBV6-2 or TRBV6-3 and TRBJ2-6; maybe TRBD1 (6 bases). CDR1 MNHEY and CDR2 SVGEGT come from the germline V gene. Between the trimmed V and J ends, which lost 7 bases and 1 base, there was a span of 26 bases. This CDR3 is 20 amino acids long. The CDR3 coding sequence is TGTGCCAGCACCCCGCCGACCGCGGACAGTTTTATATCTGGGGCCAACGTCCTGACTTTC. Translated, it gives CASTPPTADSFISGANVLTF.

V gene TRBV5-6 combines with J gene TRBJ2-7; no clear D gene. The germline V gene has CDR1 SGHDT and CDR2 YYEEEE. The CDR3 covers 13 residues. V lost 4 bases to trimming and J lost 0 bases, with 8 bases between them. For the CDR3, the DNA is TGTGCCAGCAGCCTCGGTAGCTCCTACGAGCAGTACTTC. It specifies CASSLGSSYEQYF.

This clone is a singleton in its sample. V gene TRBV28 combines with J gene TRBJ2-4; possible D gene TRBD1, 6 bases. Germline V gives CDR1 MDHEN, CDR2 SYDVKM. CDR3 length equals 16 residues. With 5 bases removed from V and 0 bases from J, the gap between germline ends came to 14 bases. This CDR3 reads CASSKQGQIAKNIQYF. Here the CDR3 DNA reads TGTGCCAGCAGTAAACAGGGACAAATAGCCAAAAACATTCAGTACTTC.

The CDR3 protein is CASSSVDRGRFYGEQFF. CDR3 in DNA: TGTGCCAGCAGCTCCGTGGACAGGGGGCGCTTCTATGGTGAGCAGTTCTTC. The chain is built from TRBV7-9 and TRBJ2-1; 11 bases align to TRBD1. V shed 4 bases, J shed 9 bases, and the junction held 14 bases outside the gene matches. The length of the CDR3 is 17 residues. Germline loops: CDR1 SEHNR, CDR2 FQNEAQ (reference sequence).